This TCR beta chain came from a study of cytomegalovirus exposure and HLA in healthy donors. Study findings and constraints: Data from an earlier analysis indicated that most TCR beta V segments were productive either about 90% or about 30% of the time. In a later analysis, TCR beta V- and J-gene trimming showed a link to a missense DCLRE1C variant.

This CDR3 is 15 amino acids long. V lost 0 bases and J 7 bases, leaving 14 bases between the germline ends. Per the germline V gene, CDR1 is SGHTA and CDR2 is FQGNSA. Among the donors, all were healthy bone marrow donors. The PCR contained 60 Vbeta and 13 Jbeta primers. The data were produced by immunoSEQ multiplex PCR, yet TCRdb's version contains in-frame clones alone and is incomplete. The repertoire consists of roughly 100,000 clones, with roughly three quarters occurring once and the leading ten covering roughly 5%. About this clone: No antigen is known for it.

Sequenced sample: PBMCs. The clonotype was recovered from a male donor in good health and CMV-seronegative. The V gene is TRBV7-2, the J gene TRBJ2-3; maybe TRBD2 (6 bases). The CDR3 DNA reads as TGTGCCAGCAGCTTAGCGTTCGGTAGCGGAAATACGCAGTATTTT. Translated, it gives CASSLAFGSGNTQYF.